This T cell receptor beta chain is drawn from a study of blood T cell repertoires in COVID-19. Looking at the study overall: Acute and convalescent COVID-19 specimens originated in the United States, Italy and Spain.

In the authors' workflow: Quantification of nucleated cells was approximated via reference gene primer amplification. Assay: immunoSEQ multiplex PCR; the TCRdb copy retains only in-frame clones and omits some. The DNA gave D and trimming, while V, J and clone size come from that table. The table records fewer than 200,000 clones, about four fifths of them present only once. The sample holds one count of this clone. Membership in each cohort depended on participant-reported clinical history. Recovery among Cohort 3 donors was established by two negative PCRs, clearance, or symptom resolution. Germline V lookup: CDR1 LNHDA, CDR2 SQIVND (reference sequence). V was pared by 6 bases and J by 3 bases, with 11 bases of the junction left unmatched. The length of the CDR3 is 16 residues.

Sequenced: PBMCs or T cells enriched from blood (not recorded which). The chain combines TRBV19 with TRBJ1-3, with 7 bases that match TRBD1. The receptor comes from a man between 50 and 59 years old who had recovered from COVID-19. The CDR3 reads CASRTRDRLSGNTIYF. Written as DNA, the CDR3 is TGTGCCAGTAGGACCCGGGACAGACTGAGTGGAAACACCATATATTTT.